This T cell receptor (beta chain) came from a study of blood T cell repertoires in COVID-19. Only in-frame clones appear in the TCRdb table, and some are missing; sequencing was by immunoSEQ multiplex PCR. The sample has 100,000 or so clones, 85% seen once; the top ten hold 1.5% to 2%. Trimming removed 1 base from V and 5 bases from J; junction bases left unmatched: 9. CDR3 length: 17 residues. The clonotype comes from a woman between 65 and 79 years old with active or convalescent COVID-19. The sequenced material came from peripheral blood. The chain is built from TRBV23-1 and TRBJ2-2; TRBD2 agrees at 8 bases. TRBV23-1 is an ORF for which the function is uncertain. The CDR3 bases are TGCGCCAGCAGTCAATTCGCCGGGAGGGCGTCTACCGGGGAGCTGTTTTTT. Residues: CASSQFAGRASTGELFF.